This T cell receptor (beta chain) was recorded in a study of blood T cell repertoires in COVID-19 (dated by TCRdb to the early 2020s). For the wider study: Samples from collaborators originated in the United States, Italy and Spain and spanned both the acute and convalescent phases of COVID-19. The repertoires were made available in a free public database intended to serve as a resource for research on the immune response to SARS-CoV-2. Sample metadata almost always included a de-identified subject ID, COVID-19 status, age in years and sex. HLA class I and class II types, where available, came from metadata supplied by the sample provider rather than from assay-based typing. The material from the prospective study consisted of cDNA or gDNA derived from T cells, B-cell-depleted T cells, or PBMCs. Deeply sampled blood TCRbeta repertoires from subjects exposed to, actively infected with, or recovered from COVID-19 were included in the dataset. Samples were obtained from the ongoing ImmuneRACE study (first 160 participants) and from approximately 1,200 subjects provided by 6 global collaborators. What the authors observed across the whole study: Clinical and demographic metadata were provided uncurated, with the amount varying by source and participant.

The collaborating institutions used their own protocols to collect whole blood in K2EDTA tubes. Collaborator samples were shipped for TCRbeta analysis as frozen whole blood, isolated PBMCs, or DNA extracted from either sample type. This clone was recorded once. Its cognate antigen has yet to be identified. Per-nucleotide qualities are absent, and no much larger clonotype sits a single base away. CDR1 is given as SGHNT and CDR2 as YYREEE, both from the germline V gene (reference sequence). Including cysteine and phenylalanine, the CDR3 has 13 amino acids. The CDR3 DNA has 39 bases and is translated from base 1. V is shortened by 6 bases, J by 2 bases, and the region joining them spans 11 bases. TCRbeta CDR3 regions were amplified from genomic DNA using the immunoSEQ Assay, a bias-controlled multiplex PCR. Per the source publication's procedure: Within the assay, amplification of reference gene primers was used to estimate how many nucleated cells each sample contained. To quantify the absolute abundance of each unique TCRbeta CDR3 rearrangement, sequence reads were collapsed and filtered. For each sample, productive Simpson clonality was calculated by taking the square root of Simpson's diversity index across productive rearrangements. TCRdb mirrors the immuneACCESS table, restricted to in-frame sequences. Some clones are absent from its copies; in checked studies, under half trace to an unresolved V gene, and the reason for the others is unknown. V and J calls plus clone size are reproduced from that table; the DNA served to infer D and trimming. The sample has 210,000 or so clones on record, roughly nine tenths of them singletons. The ten largest clones capture roughly 1.2% of the sample.

The rearrangement joined TRBV5-4 to TRBJ2-5; TRBD1 is a weak D gene call, 6 bases matching. Sequencing used peripheral blood. The clonotype originates from a man between 25 and 39 years old with acute or convalescent COVID-19. For the CDR3, the sequence is CASTPGQQETQYF. Here is the DNA: TGTGCCAGCACCCCGGGACAACAAGAGACCCAGTACTTC. Here the CDR3 is joined to the reference TRBV5-4 and TRBJ2-5 genes, and the full variable domain is: ETGVTQSPTHLIKTRGQQVTLRCSSQSGHNTVSWYQQALGQGPQFIFQYYREEENGRGNFPPRFSGLQFPNYSSELNVNALELDDSALYLCASTPGQQETQYFGPGTRLLVL.